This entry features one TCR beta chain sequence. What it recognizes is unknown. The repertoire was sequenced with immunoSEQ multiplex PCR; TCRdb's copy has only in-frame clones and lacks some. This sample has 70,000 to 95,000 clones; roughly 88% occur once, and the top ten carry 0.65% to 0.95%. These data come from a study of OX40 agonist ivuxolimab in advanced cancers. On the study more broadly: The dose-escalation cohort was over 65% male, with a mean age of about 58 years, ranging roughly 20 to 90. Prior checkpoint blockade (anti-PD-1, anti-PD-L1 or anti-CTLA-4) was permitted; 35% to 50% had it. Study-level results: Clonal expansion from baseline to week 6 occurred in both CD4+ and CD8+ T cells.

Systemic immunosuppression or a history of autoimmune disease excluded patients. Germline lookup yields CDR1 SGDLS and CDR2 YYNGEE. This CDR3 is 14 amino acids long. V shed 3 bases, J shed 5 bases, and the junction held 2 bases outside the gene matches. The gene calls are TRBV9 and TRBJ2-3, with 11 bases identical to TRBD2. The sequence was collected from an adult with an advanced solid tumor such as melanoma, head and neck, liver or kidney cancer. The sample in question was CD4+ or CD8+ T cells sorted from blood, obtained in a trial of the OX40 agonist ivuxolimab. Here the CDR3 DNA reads TGTGCCAGCAGCGGTAGCGGGAGGGGAGATACGCAGTATTTT. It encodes CASSGSGRGDTQYF.